The 16 T cell receptor beta chains reported below all come from one sample, sequenced in a study of type 1 regulatory T cells. Study outcomes and limitations: Tr1 cells had a more restricted TCR repertoire than non-Tr1 cells.

A single record per CDR3 protein comes from TCRdb applying MiXCR to the reads. This table holds some 71,000 distinct CDR3 sequences, less than 25% found once. No antigen has been identified for these receptors. Source material: cultured type 1 regulatory T (Tr1) cells, either the whole culture or a sorted fraction (not recorded which). These TCRs come from a human donor in good health.

This clonotype came up a few times. The chain is built from TRBV29-1 and TRBJ1-3; 7 nucleotides agree with TRBD1. The CDR3 is 13 amino acids. Looked up from germline, CDR1 is SQVTM and CDR2 is ANQGSEA. The V gene end was trimmed by 6 bases and the J gene end by 2 bases; junction bases not matched to a gene: 4. The CDR3 DNA is TGCAGCGTAGGAGGGACAGCTGGAAACACCATATATTTT. Translated, it gives CSVGGTAGNTIYF.

The chain has TRBV6-2 or TRBV6-3 and TRBJ2-7, with 11 bases fitting TRBD2. The germline gives CDR1 MNHEY, CDR2 SVGEGT. The CDR3 spans 15 residues. The V and J ends lost 4 bases and 5 bases, in that order; junction bases with no gene match: 7. The CDR3: CASSSSLAGVHEQYF. Written as DNA, the CDR3 is TGTGCCAGCAGTTCCTCACTAGCGGGAGTCCACGAGCAGTACTTC.

This clonotype was picked up many times. The chain carries TRBV5-1 and TRBJ2-5; D is undetermined. Trimming removed 4 bases at V and 3 bases at J, with 13 bases between. Germline CDR1 and CDR2: SGHRS and YFSETQ. The length of the CDR3 is 14 residues. The DNA of the CDR3 is TGCGCCAGCAGCCGGGCTGGAATTGAAGAGACCCAGTACTTC. Amino acid sequence: CASSRAGIEETQYF.

This sequence joins TRBV27 and TRBJ2-2; D gene unclear. Trimming shortened V by 1 base and J by 5 bases, and 8 bases separated the two germline ends. From germline, CDR1 is MNHEY and CDR2 SMNVEV (reference sequence). This CDR3 contains 14 residues. The CDR3 spells CASSLWRGTGELFF. In nucleotides, the CDR3 is TGTGCCAGCAGTTTATGGCGTGGGACCGGGGAGCTGTTTTTT.

The rearrangement uses TRBV7-9 and TRBJ1-5; maybe TRBD1 (5 bases). The V end was cut by 1 base, the J end by 5 bases, with 9 bases between. CDR1 and CDR2 (germline): SEHNR, FQNEAQ (reference sequence). CDR3 size: 14 residues. The CDR3 sequence: CASSLVEGDQPQHF. In DNA form, the CDR3 reads TGTGCCAGCAGCTTAGTAGAAGGGGATCAGCCCCAGCATTTT. The variable domain in full, completed from reference TRBV7-9 and TRBJ1-5, reads DTGVSQNPRHKITKRGQNVTFRCDPISEHNRLYWYRQTLGQGPEFLTYFQNEAQLEKSRLLSDRFSAERPKGSFSTLEIQRTEQGDSAMYLCASSLVEGDQPQHFGDGTRLSIL.

The chain links TRBV7-2 to TRBJ1-5; TRBD1 matches at 7 bases. Germline CDR1 SGHTA, CDR2 FQGNSA. V trimming: 6 bases; J trimming: 0 bases; junction bases outside the gene matches: 5. The CDR3 has 15 residues. CDR3 nucleotide sequence: TGTGCCAGCAGACGCGACAGGGATAGCAATCAGCCCCAGCATTTT. Amino acids: CASRRDRDSNQPQHF.

This clonotype is termed medium-sized (0.01 to 0.1%). V gene TRBV24-1 combines with J gene TRBJ2-7; D uncertain. CDR3 length equals 11 residues. Germline V gene sequence: CDR1 KGHDR, CDR2 SFDVKD. V lost 3 bases, J lost 4 bases, and 3 bases lay in between. CDR3 amino acids: CATSDTYEQYF. The CDR3 region has the DNA TGTGCCACCAGTGATACTTACGAGCAGTACTTC.

This clonotype was detected only a few times. The rearrangement links TRBV30 to TRBJ1-1; the match to TRBD1 covers 7 bases. V shed 3 bases and J 5 bases; nucleotides not matched to a gene: 3. The CDR3 has 12 amino acids. CDR1 is GTSNPN and CDR2 is SVGIG in the germline V gene (reference sequence). CDR3 in DNA: TGTGCCTGGAGACAGGGGAGGACTGAAGCTTTCTTT. Protein product: CAWRQGRTEAFF.

The chain recombines TRBV5-1 with TRBJ1-2, with 7 bases aligning to TRBD1. Germline V gives CDR1 SGHRS, CDR2 YFSETQ. The trim removed 5 bases at V and 8 bases at J, leaving 6 bases unmatched. This CDR3 has 12 residues. The CDR3 sequence: CASSFDRAGYTF. CDR3 bases: TGCGCCAGCAGTTTCGACAGGGCCGGCTACACCTTC.

The chain has TRBV13 and TRBJ2-7, with 8 bases aligning to TRBD2. The CDR3 is made up of 15 amino acids. The germline V gene has CDR1 PRHDT and CDR2 FYEKMQ (reference sequence). The junction had 11 bases not matched to a gene; V was cut back by 4 bases and J by 6 bases. The CDR3 reads CASSSKPAGAFEQYF. Here the CDR3 DNA reads TGTGCCAGCAGCTCGAAACCAGCGGGGGCCTTCGAGCAGTACTTC.

The chain links TRBV28 to TRBJ2-1; 7 positions match TRBD1. Trimming cost V 8 bases and J 7 bases; bases outside gene matches: 11. Germline V lookup: CDR1 MDHEN, CDR2 SYDVKM. This CDR3 spans 14 amino acids. This chain's CDR3 is CASYRGAYGNEQFF. The CDR3 nucleotides are TGTGCCAGCTACAGGGGCGCTTATGGGAATGAGCAGTTCTTC.

For the CDR3, the DNA is TGTGCCAGCAGCCCCACCTGGGCTTACAATGAGCAGTTCTTC. Protein: CASSPTWAYNEQFF. This sequence joins TRBV12-3 or TRBV12-4 and TRBJ2-1; no definite D call. V was cut by 6 bases and J by 4 bases, with 13 bases left in between. This CDR3 region has 14 residues.

The chain carries TRBV5-4 and TRBJ2-1; D possibly corresponds to TRBD2 (5 bases). Trimming pared 4 bases from V and 0 bases from J, leaving 14 bases between. The CDR3 loop spans 16 amino acids. Looked up from germline, CDR1 is SGHNT and CDR2 is YYREEE (reference sequence). The CDR3: CASSHGKTNSYNEQFF. CDR3 nucleotides: TGTGCCAGCAGCCATGGTAAGACTAACTCCTACAATGAGCAGTTCTTC.

The chain is built from TRBV5-1 and TRBJ2-1; TRBD2 matches at 9 bases. The CDR3 is 17 residues long. Germline V gene lookup returns CDR1 SGHRS and CDR2 YFSETQ. J gave up 0 bases and V 2 bases, and 6 bases lay outside the gene matches. The CDR3 sequence: CASSLSGRPSSYNEQFF. DNA for the CDR3: TGCGCCAGCAGCTTAAGCGGGAGGCCCAGCTCCTACAATGAGCAGTTCTTC.

The chain is built from TRBV30 and TRBJ2-1; 8 bases are a match to TRBD2. The CDR3 has 13 amino acids. V lost 2 bases to trimming and J lost 15 bases; unmatched junction nucleotides: 12. CDR1 is GTSNPN, CDR2 SVGIG, per germline (reference sequence). The CDR3 nucleotides are TGTGCCTGGAGTTTAAGTCGGGAGGGCCGACCGTTCTTC. Translating gives CAWSLSREGRPFF.

The genes are TRBV29-1 and TRBJ1-5; D gene unclear. In germline, CDR1 is SQVTM, CDR2 ANQGSEA. V shed 4 bases and J shed 7 bases, with 11 bases lying between them. This CDR3 has 12 residues. The CDR3 nucleotides are TGCAGCGTTGGTGAGGGTAACCAGCCCCAGCATTTT. This translates into CSVGEGNQPQHF. Together with reference TRBV29-1 and TRBJ1-5, the CDR3 gives the full variable domain: SAVISQKPSRDICQRGTSLTIQCQVDSQVTMMFWYRQQPGQSLTLIATANQGSEATYESGFVIDKFPISRPNLTFSTLTVSNMSPEDSSIYLCSVGEGNQPQHFGDGTRLSIL.